This entry is about one T cell receptor (beta chain). What it recognizes is unknown. The sample is drawn from a study of regulatory T cells in long-lasting Graves disease. Whole-study results and caveats: Favored gene segments in persistent disease were TRBV28, TRBJ1-2 and TRBJ2-5. For persistent Graves' patients, TCR diversity was lower than for newly diagnosed ones.

V was clipped by 7 bases and J by 7 bases, with 11 bases between them. CDR1 and CDR2 from the germline V gene are MNHNS and SASEGT. The CDR3 runs to 13 residues. The time point is: newly diagnosed GD, antithyroid drugs for less than 3 months. The TCR library was made from RNA extracted from PBMCs. The authors built TCR beta libraries using iRepertoire HTBI primers and Arm-PCR of CDR3 regions. TCRdb passed the multiplex PCR reads through MiXCR, listing each CDR3 protein once. The sample consists of about 400,000 distinct CDR3 sequences, around 15% of them appearing once. This same sample was also taken into another study, of T cells in Graves' hyperthyroidism and ophthalmopathy.

Here the sequenced sample was peripheral blood mononuclear cells (PBMCs), taken at new diagnosis, from a patient treated with antithyroid drugs. This clonotype was obtained from a woman aged 18-35 years with Graves disease. The J gene is TRBJ1-6, the V gene TRBV6-1; D not certain. The CDR3 loop reads CASIQKTNSPLHF. The DNA of the CDR3 is TGTGCCAGCATTCAGAAAACCAATTCACCCCTCCACTTT.